This TCR beta chain stems from a study of T cells after yellow fever vaccination. In the study overall: Those fractions that held only low numbers of cells were prepared using the SMART-Seq v4 Ultra Low Input RNA kit. Findings and caveats of the study: The CD4 compartment and the CD8 compartment contained a small share of clonotypes in common.

The CDR3 is made up of 16 amino acids. With V trimmed by 0 bases and J by 5 bases, 6 bases remained unmatched. CDR1 is SGHTA, CDR2 FQGNSA, per germline. In TCRdb, the 5' RACE reads were re-called with MiXCR into one record per CDR3 protein. The sample shows 510,000 or so distinct CDR3 sequences, 19% of them seen only once. Worth noting for this clonotype: What it recognizes is unknown.

J is TRBJ2-7 and V is TRBV7-2; 11 nucleotides agree with TRBD2. This TCR was recovered from a young man who received the YFV17D yellow fever vaccine. The sequenced sample was PBMCs, obtained 15 days after the yellow fever booster vaccination. CDR3 nucleotide sequence: TGTGCCAGCAGCTTAGCGAATAGCGGGAGGGCGAACGAGCAGTACTTC. Translated, it gives CASSLANSGRANEQYF.